This T cell receptor beta chain appears in the sequencing data of a study of T cell responses to AZD1222 COVID-19 vaccine. Study findings and constraints: Nearly half of spike-specific TCRs reportedly target variant regions that are unmutated in the B.1.351 and B.1.1.7 variants. Spike-spanning, vaccine-associated CD4 TCRs were dominant at 160-218 and 743-854. Most donors were white British, females outnumbered males, and clonal diversity was possibly underestimated.

V was trimmed by 4 bases and J by 7 bases, leaving 13 bases between them. This CDR3 is built from 14 residues. CDR1 is ENHRY, CDR2 SYGVKD, per germline. This clone showed up just a few times. Its target is not known. TCRdb's table, derived via immunoSEQ multiplex PCR, lists solely in-frame clones and lacks some. The table includes roughly 79,000 clones, more than 75% detected once. This TCR came from an adult in good health. The V and J genes are TRBV10-3 and TRBJ2-2, with D possibly being TRBD2 (6 bases). This specimen was peripheral blood, taken on day 0 of AZD1222 vaccination. For the CDR3, the DNA is TGTGCCATCAGTGCTGGCGGGGTTGACGGGGAGCTGTTTTTT. Protein product: CAISAGGVDGELFF.